One and the same sample provided the 16 T cell receptor beta chains below, sequenced in a study of cytomegalovirus exposure and HLA in healthy donors. Both 60 Vbeta primers and 13 Jbeta primers went into the PCR. Profiling relied on immunoSEQ multiplex PCR, and the TCRdb table lists in-frame clones only, not all of them. This table has about 120,000 clones, 65% to 80% appearing once. Sequenced sample: PBMCs. The receptors derive from a middle-aged woman in good health and CMV-seropositive.

This chain connects TRBV7-9 to TRBJ2-3; possible D gene TRBD1, 6 bases. Germline CDR1 is SEHNR and CDR2 is FQNEAQ (reference sequence). This CDR3 has 16 amino acids. Trimming removed 5 bases from V and 0 bases from J, with 15 bases in between. CDR3 sequence: CASSVNRERSTDTQYF. As DNA, the CDR3 is TGTGCCAGCAGCGTTAACAGGGAGAGGAGCACAGATACGCAGTATTTT.

This sequence joins TRBV30 and TRBJ1-1; 7 bases fit TRBD1. The CDR3 extends over 17 amino acids. CDR1 and CDR2 from the germline V gene are GTSNPN and SVGIG (reference sequence). V lost 4 bases and J lost 3; bases outside the gene matches: 17. The CDR3 coding sequence is TGTGCCTGGAATCGGATACCCCCGGGACAGTGTTACACTGAAGCTTTCTTT. This translates into CAWNRIPPGQCYTEAFF.

The chain links TRBV5-4 to TRBJ2-7, with D possibly TRBD1 on 5 matching bases. Germline CDR1 and CDR2: SGHNT and YYREEE (reference sequence). The length of the CDR3 is 13 residues. V gave up 2 bases and J gave up 2 bases, with 8 bases separating them. For the CDR3, the DNA is TGTGCCAGCAGCTTTGACAGCACCTACGAGCAGTACTTC. Its protein is CASSFDSTYEQYF.

The chain combines TRBV11-2 with TRBJ1-2; 8 bases line up with TRBD1. The trim removed 3 bases at V and 6 bases at J, leaving 12 bases unmatched. From germline, CDR1 is SGHAT and CDR2 FQNNGV. The CDR3 contains 16 residues. The CDR3 region has the DNA TGTGCCAGCAGCTTCTTCATCGTGGGACAGGTCGATGGCTACACCTTC. Translating it yields CASSFFIVGQVDGYTF.

The chain employs TRBV5-4 and TRBJ2-5; tentative D call: TRBD1 (6 bases). In germline, CDR1 is SGHNT, CDR2 YYREEE (reference sequence). V gave up 4 bases and J gave up 4 bases, with 17 bases separating them. This CDR3 has 15 amino acids. The CDR3, as DNA: TGTGCCAGCAGCCGGAGGACAGAAGTGACAGAGACCCAGTACTTC. Amino acid sequence: CASSRRTEVTETQYF.

This sequence joins TRBV2 and TRBJ1-1; 8 bases agree with TRBD1. J gave up 7 bases and V 5 bases, and 6 bases lay outside the gene matches. Germline V gene sequence: CDR1 SNHLY, CDR2 FYNNEI. There are 13 residues in the CDR3. The CDR3 DNA sequence: TGTGCCAGCAGTACAGGGGGTGAGGGTGAAGCTTTCTTT. Encoded protein: CASSTGGEGEAFF.

This clone was seen a few times. The rearrangement uses TRBV19 and TRBJ1-4; D unclear. Per germline, CDR1 LNHDA and CDR2 SQIVND (reference sequence). Trimming removed 9 bases at V and 0 bases at J, with 17 bases between. This CDR3 is built from 16 residues. CDR3 loop: CASRTSTIATNEKLFF. CDR3 bases: TGTGCCAGCCGGACTTCTACGATTGCAACTAATGAAAAACTGTTTTTT.

The chain is built from TRBV7-6 and TRBJ2-2; the D is unclear. Trimming cost V 2 bases and J 2 bases, with 6 bases left between them. The CDR3 spans 14 residues. Germline-derived CDR1 and CDR2 are SGHVS and FNYEAQ. The chain's CDR3 is CASSLTANTGELFF. The DNA for the CDR3 is TGTGCCAGCAGCTTAACTGCCAACACCGGGGAGCTGTTTTTT. The full variable domain, in which reference TRBV7-6 and TRBJ2-2 provide the parts outside the CDR3, is GAGVSQSPRYKVTKRGQDVALRCDPISGHVSLYWYRQALGQGPEFLTYFNYEAQQDKSGLPNDRFSAERPEGSISTLTIQRTEQRDSAMYRCASSLTANTGELFFGEGSRLTVL.

V and J are TRBV4-3 and TRBJ1-1; TRBD1 is a possible D gene (6 bases). Germline CDR1 reads LGHNA; CDR2 reads YSLEER. V lost 3 bases, J lost 1 base, and 12 bases lay in between. This CDR3 spans 15 amino acids. As DNA, the CDR3 is TGCGCCAGCAGCCACCTAAACAGGGAGAACACTGAAGCTTTCTTT. Its protein is CASSHLNRENTEAFF.

The gene calls are TRBV15 and TRBJ2-2; 9 nucleotides align to TRBD1. With V trimmed by 4 bases and J by 6 bases, 6 bases remained unmatched. CDR3 length equals 15 residues. The germline V gene encodes CDR1 LNHNV and CDR2 YYDKDF (reference sequence). CDR3 coding DNA: TGTGCCACCAGCATACAGGGGGCGCGGTCCGGGGAGCTGTTTTTT. This gives the protein CATSIQGARSGELFF.

The genes are TRBV5-4 and TRBJ1-1; D remains unclear. Germline V lookup: CDR1 SGHNT, CDR2 YYREEE (reference sequence). Trimming stripped 4 bases from V and 4 bases from J, with 8 bases between. The CDR3 covers 12 residues. CDR3: CASSVRGTEAFF. The CDR3, as DNA: TGTGCCAGCAGCGTCCGGGGCACTGAAGCTTTCTTT.

The chain carries TRBV7-9 and TRBJ2-5; 14 positions match TRBD2. Per the germline V gene, CDR1 is SEHNR and CDR2 is FQNEAQ (reference sequence). This CDR3 has 16 amino acids. J lost 4 bases, V lost 6 bases, and 7 bases had no gene match. In DNA, the CDR3 is TGTGCCAGCAGGTCGACTAGCGGGGGGGCCGGAGAGACCCAGTACTTC. The encoded protein is CASRSTSGGAGETQYF. The full variable domain, rest sourced from reference TRBV7-9 and TRBJ2-5, is DTGVSQNPRHKITKRGQNVTFRCDPISEHNRLYWYRQTLGQGPEFLTYFQNEAQLEKSRLLSDRFSAERPKGSFSTLEIQRTEQGDSAMYLCASRSTSGGAGETQYFGPGTRLLVL.

The chain combines TRBV2 with TRBJ1-1; D is possibly TRBD1 (6 bases). The CDR3 loop spans 14 amino acids. The ends were cut back, 1 base at V and 4 bases at J, with 10 bases in the middle. Germline assignment: CDR1 SNHLY and CDR2 FYNNEI. For the CDR3, the DNA is TGTGCCAGCAGTGAAGAGGGCAGGGGCACTGAAGCTTTCTTT. This codes for CASSEEGRGTEAFF.

The chain recombines TRBV6-5 with TRBJ1-3, with TRBD1 as a possible D gene (5 bases). The CDR3 consists of 13 residues. The germline V gene encodes CDR1 MNHEY and CDR2 SVGAGI. The V and J ends lost 10 bases and 5 bases respectively, with 15 bases between them. CDR3 residues: CATRGQGRNTIYF. The CDR3 nucleotides read TGTGCCACCCGTGGGCAGGGCCGAAACACCATATATTTT.

This chain connects TRBV7-9 to TRBJ2-3, with D possibly being TRBD1 (6 bases). V was cut by 6 bases and J by 2 bases, with 12 bases left in between. This CDR3 is built from 14 residues. CDR1 is SEHNR and CDR2 is FQNEAQ in the germline V gene (reference sequence). The CDR3 reads CASSWDTSTDTQYF. DNA for the CDR3: TGTGCCAGCAGTTGGGACACCTCCACAGATACGCAGTATTTT.

This clone has a single count. The chain uses TRBV6-5 and TRBJ2-7, with D tentatively TRBD1 (6 bases). V lost 0 bases and J 2 bases, leaving 11 bases between the germline ends. Looked up from germline, CDR1 is MNHEY and CDR2 is SVGAGI. The CDR3 totals 15 residues. As DNA, the CDR3 is TGTGCCAGCAGTTACTCGAGAACAGGGACCTACGAGCAGTACTTC. This gives the protein CASSYSRTGTYEQYF.